This is a list of T cell receptor beta chains from one sample in a study of graft-versus-host responses after intestinal transplantation. Antigens for these TCRs are unknown. Generated by immunoSEQ multiplex PCR, the TCRdb table keeps only in-frame clones and is missing some. Altogether some 150,000 clones are present, about 93% being singletons, with the ten largest covering about 0.18%. Sequenced material: unstimulated CD4+ T cells sorted from spleen or lymph node cells, taken before intestinal transplant. The origin of the receptors is a human donor who received an intestinal transplant. CDR3s include the opening cysteine and the closing phenylalanine or tryptophan. The order of the fields is J gene, clone size, V gene, D gene, CDR3 length, CDR3 protein, CDR3 DNA. A D gene is named only where the DNA matches it firmly. Size tells how often a clone was seen (once, few, many) or the class of an expanded clone, and some rows leave it out.

TRBJ1-2 . TRBV30 . 11 CAWTGEGGYTF TGTGCCTGGACAGGGGAGGGTGGCTACACCTTC
TRBJ2-1 . TRBV7-8 TRBD2 15 CASSGAGTSVSEQFF TGTGCCAGCAGCGGGGCCGGGACTAGCGTTAGCGAGCAGTTCTTC
TRBJ2-7 . TRBV30 . 12 CAWMPVSYEQYF TGTGCCTGGATGCCAGTCTCCTACGAGCAGTACTTC
TRBJ2-3 . TRBV30 . 14 CAWSVLRGRDTQYF TGTGCCTGGAGTGTCCTCAGGGGCAGAGATACGCAGTATTTT
TRBJ2-7 . TRBV7-9 . 12 CASGGFTYEQYF TGTGCCAGCGGGGGGTTTACCTACGAGCAGTACTTC
TRBJ2-5 . TRBV5-1 . 13 CASSLVLEETQYF TGCGCCAGCAGCTTGGTTTTAGAAGAGACCCAGTACTTC
TRBJ2-3 . TRBV7-2 TRBD2 14 CASSRTSGLDTQYF TGTGCCAGCAGCCGGACTAGCGGATTGGATACGCAGTATTTT
TRBJ2-2 . TRBV7-2 TRBD2 15 CASRSTSGNTGELFF TGTGCCAGCAGGTCTACTAGCGGAAACACCGGGGAGCTGTTTTTT
TRBJ1-3 . TRBV6-5 TRBD1 15 CASRQQGAAGNTIYF TGTGCCAGCAGACAACAGGGGGCCGCTGGAAACACCATATATTTT
TRBJ1-5 . TRBV29-1 . 13 CSVQQGLNQPQHF TGCAGCGTTCAACAGGGTCTGAATCAGCCCCAGCATTTT
TRBJ1-5 . TRBV5-8 . 16 CASSRLTAPVFLPQHF TGTGCCAGCAGCCGACTGACAGCCCCAGTCTTTCTGCCCCAGCATTTT
TRBJ1-1 . TRBV5-1 . 13 CASSFPGGTEAFF TGCGCCAGCAGCTTTCCAGGTGGAACTGAAGCTTTCTTT
TRBJ2-1 once TRBV6-5 . 15 CASSYGYRSYNEQFF TGTGCCAGCAGTTATGGGTACCGCTCCTACAATGAGCAGTTCTTC
TRBJ1-1 . TRBV10-3 . 13 CAIKAQANTEAFF TGTGCCATCAAGGCCCAGGCGAACACTGAAGCTTTCTTT
TRBJ1-3 . TRBV19 . 16 CASSPRASLDRNTIYF TGTGCCAGTAGTCCTCGGGCGAGTCTAGACCGGAACACCATATATTTT
TRBJ1-2 . TRBV21-1 . 14 CASSNLPQPYGYTF TGTGCCAGCAGCAATTTGCCACAGCCCTATGGCTACACCTTC